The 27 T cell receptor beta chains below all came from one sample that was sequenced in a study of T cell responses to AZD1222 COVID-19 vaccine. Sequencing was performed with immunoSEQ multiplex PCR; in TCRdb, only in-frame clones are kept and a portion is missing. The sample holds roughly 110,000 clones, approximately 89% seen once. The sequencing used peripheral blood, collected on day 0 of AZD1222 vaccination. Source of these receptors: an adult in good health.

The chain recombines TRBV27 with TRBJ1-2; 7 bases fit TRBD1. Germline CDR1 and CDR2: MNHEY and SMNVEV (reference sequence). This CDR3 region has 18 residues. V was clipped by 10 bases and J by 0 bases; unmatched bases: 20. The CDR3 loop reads CANTPLQGPRDTNYGYTF. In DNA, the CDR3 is TGTGCCAACACCCCTCTACAGGGGCCCCGTGACACTAACTATGGCTACACCTTC.

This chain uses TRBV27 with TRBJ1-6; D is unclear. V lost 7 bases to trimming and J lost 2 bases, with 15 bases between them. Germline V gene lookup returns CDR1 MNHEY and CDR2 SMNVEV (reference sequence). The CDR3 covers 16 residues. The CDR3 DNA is TGTGCCAGCACGACTTCTAAGGCTGCCTATAATTCACCCCTCCACTTT. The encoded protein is CASTTSKAAYNSPLHF.

The CDR3 nucleotides are TGTGCCAGCAGCCTGCGAGGTGTCAGACTAGGTTCAACATTGGATACGCAGTATTTT. Translation gives CASSLRGVRLGSTLDTQYF. The chain uses TRBV7-2 and TRBJ2-3, with D perhaps matching TRBD2 (6 bases). Germline V CDR1 and CDR2: SGHTA, FQGNSA. Trimming cost V 5 bases and J 6 bases, with 30 bases left between them. There are 19 residues in the CDR3.

CDR3: CASRPAGDYEQYF. The CDR3 DNA reads as TGTGCCAGCAGGCCAGCGGGGGACTACGAGCAGTACTTC. The chain carries TRBV6-5 and TRBJ2-7, with 8 bases identical to TRBD2. Trimming at V came to 6 bases and at J to 3 bases, leaving 4 bases not matched to a gene. Looked up from germline, CDR1 is MNHEY and CDR2 is SVGAGI. This CDR3 is 13 amino acids long.

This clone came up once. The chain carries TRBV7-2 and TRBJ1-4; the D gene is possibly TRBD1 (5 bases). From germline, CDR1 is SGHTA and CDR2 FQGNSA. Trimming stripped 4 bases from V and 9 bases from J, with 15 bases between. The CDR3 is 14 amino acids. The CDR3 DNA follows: TGTGCCAGCAGCTACGACAGATCCGGTCAAAAACTGTTTTTT. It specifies CASSYDRSGQKLFF.

DNA for the CDR3: TGTGCCAGCAGCATCCCGGGGGTTGGCACTGAAGCTTTCTTT. Amino acids: CASSIPGVGTEAFF. The J gene is TRBJ1-1, the V gene TRBV7-9; D possibly corresponds to TRBD1 (5 bases). The V end lost 5 bases, the J end lost 4 bases, and 14 bases lay between the germline ends. The CDR3 has 14 amino acids. Germline-derived CDR1 and CDR2 are SEHNR and FQNEAQ (reference sequence).

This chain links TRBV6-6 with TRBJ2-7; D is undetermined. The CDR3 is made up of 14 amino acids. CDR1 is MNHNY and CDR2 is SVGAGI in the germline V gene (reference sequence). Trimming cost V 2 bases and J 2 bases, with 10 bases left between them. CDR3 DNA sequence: TGTGCCAGCAGTTACGCTCAGGCAGCCTACGAGCAGTACTTC. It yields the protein CASSYAQAAYEQYF.

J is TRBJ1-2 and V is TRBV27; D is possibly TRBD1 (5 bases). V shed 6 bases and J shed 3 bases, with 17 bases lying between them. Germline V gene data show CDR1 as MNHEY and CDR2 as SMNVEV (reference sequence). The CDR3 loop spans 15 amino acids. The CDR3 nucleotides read TGTGCCAGCAGATTTAGAGTAACGGGGGACTATGGCTACACCTTC. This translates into CASRFRVTGDYGYTF.

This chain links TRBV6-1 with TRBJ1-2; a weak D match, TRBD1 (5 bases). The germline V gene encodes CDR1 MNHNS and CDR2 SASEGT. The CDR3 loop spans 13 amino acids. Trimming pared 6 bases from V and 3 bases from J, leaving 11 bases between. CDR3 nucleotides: TGTGCCAGCAGGACGGAAGGGGACTATGGCTACACCTTC. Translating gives CASRTEGDYGYTF.

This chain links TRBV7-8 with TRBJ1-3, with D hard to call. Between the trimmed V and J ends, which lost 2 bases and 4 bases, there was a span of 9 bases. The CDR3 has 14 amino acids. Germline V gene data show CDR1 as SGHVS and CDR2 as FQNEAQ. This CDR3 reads CASSLSNGGNTIYF. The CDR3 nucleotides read TGTGCCAGCAGCTTATCTAACGGAGGAAACACCATATATTTT. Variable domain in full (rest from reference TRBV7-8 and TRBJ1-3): GAGVSQSPRYKVAKRGQDVALRCDPISGHVSLFWYQQALGQGPEFLTYFQNEAQLDKSGLPSDRFFAERPEGSVSTLKIQRTQQEDSAVYLCASSLSNGGNTIYFGEGSWLTVV.

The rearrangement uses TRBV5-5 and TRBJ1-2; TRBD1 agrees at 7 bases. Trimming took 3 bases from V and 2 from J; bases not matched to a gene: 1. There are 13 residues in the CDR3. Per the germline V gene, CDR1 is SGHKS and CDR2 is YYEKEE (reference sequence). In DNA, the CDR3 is TGTGCCAGCAGCTCGGGACAGAACTATGGCTACACCTTC. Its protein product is CASSSGQNYGYTF.

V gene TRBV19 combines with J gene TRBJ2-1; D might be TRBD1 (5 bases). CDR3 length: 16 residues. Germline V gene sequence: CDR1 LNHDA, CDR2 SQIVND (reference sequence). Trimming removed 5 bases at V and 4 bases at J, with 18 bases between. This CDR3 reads CASSLHSQGSYNEQFF. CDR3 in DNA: TGTGCCAGTAGTCTGCATTCCCAGGGTTCTTACAATGAGCAGTTCTTC.

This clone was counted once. CDR3 sequence (DNA): TGTGCCAGCAGTGCACAGGGGGAGAAACTGTTTTTT. Protein sequence: CASSAQGEKLFF. The genes are TRBV2 and TRBJ1-4; 8 positions agree with TRBD1. The ends lost 4 bases at V and 11 bases at J; junction bases unmatched: 3. Germline-derived CDR1 and CDR2 are SNHLY and FYNNEI. The CDR3 runs to 12 residues.

CDR3 loop: CSVESRTADEAFF. CDR3 nucleotide sequence: TGCAGCGTTGAAAGTCGGACTGCGGATGAAGCTTTCTTT. The V gene is TRBV29-1, the J gene TRBJ1-1, with unresolved D. CDR3 length: 13 residues. CDR1 and CDR2 (germline): SQVTM, ANQGSEA. Trimming cost V 2 bases and J 7 bases, with 14 bases left between them.

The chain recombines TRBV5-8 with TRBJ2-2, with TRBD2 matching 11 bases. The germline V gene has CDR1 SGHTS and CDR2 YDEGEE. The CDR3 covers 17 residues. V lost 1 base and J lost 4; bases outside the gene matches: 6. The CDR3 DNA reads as TGTGCCAGCAGCTTGTTACTAGCGGGGGTTTCCACCGGGGAGCTGTTTTTT. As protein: CASSLLLAGVSTGELFF.

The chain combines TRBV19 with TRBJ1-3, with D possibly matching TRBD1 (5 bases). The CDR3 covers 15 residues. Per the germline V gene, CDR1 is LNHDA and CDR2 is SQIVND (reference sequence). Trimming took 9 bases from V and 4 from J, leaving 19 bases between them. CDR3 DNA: TGTGCCAGCGGCAGGGAAGATGTTTTGGGAAACACCATATATTTT. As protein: CASGREDVLGNTIYF.

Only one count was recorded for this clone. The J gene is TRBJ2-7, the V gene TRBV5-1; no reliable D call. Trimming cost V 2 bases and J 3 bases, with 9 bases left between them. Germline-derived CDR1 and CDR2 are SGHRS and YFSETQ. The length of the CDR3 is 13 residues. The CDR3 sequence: CASSLGFIYEQYF. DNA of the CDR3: TGCGCCAGCAGCTTAGGGTTTATCTACGAGCAGTACTTC.

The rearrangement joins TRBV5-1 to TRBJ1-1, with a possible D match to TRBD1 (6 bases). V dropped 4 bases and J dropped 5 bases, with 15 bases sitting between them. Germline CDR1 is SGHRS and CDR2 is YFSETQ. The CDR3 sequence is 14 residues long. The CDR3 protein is CASSGYRAETEAFF. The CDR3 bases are TGCGCCAGCAGCGGATACAGGGCGGAAACTGAAGCTTTCTTT.

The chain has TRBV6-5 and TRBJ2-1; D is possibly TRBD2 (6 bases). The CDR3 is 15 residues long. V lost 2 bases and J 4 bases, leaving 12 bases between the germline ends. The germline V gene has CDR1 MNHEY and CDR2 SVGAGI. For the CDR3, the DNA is TGTGCCAGCAGTTACGCGGGGACCAATTACAATGAGCAGTTCTTC. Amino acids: CASSYAGTNYNEQFF.

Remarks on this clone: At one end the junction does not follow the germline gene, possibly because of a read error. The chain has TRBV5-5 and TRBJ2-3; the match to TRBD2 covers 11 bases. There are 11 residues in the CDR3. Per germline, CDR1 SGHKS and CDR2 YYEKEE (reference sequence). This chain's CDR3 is CASSGTSGAHF. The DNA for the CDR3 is TGTGCCAGCAGCGGGACTAGCGGCGCCCATTTT. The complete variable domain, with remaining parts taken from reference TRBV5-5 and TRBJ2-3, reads DAGVTQSPTHLIKTRGQQVTLRCSPISGHKSVSWYQQVLGQGPQFIFQYYEKEERGRGNFPDRFSARQFPNYSSELNVNALLLGDSALYLCASSGTSGAHFGPGTRLTVL.

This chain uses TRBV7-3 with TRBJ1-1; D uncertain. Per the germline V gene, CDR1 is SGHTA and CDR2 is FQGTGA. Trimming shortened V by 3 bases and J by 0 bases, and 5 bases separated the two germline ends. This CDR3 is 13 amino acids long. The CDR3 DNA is TGTGCCAGCAGCTTTATGATGAACACTGAAGCTTTCTTT. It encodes CASSFMMNTEAFF.

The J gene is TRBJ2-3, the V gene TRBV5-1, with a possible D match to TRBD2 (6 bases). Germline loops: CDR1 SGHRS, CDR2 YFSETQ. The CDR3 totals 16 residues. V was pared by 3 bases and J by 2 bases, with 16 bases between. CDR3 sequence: CASSSLSGGITDTQYF. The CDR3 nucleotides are TGCGCCAGCAGCTCCCTTAGCGGAGGAATCACAGATACGCAGTATTTT.

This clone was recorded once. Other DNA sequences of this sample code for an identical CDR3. This CDR3 is CASSFWSGNTIYF. CDR3 sequence (DNA): TGTGCCAGCAGTTTCTGGTCTGGAAACACCATATATTTT. The rearrangement joins TRBV12-3 or TRBV12-4 to TRBJ1-3; D is unclear. Trimming stripped 3 bases from V and 1 base from J, with 4 bases between. The CDR3 covers 13 residues.

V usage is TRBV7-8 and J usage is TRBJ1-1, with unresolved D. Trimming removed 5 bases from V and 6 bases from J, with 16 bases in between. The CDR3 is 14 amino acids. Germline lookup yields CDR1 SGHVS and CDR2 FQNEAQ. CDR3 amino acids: CASSRRPPRAEAFF. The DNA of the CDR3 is TGTGCCAGCAGCCGGAGGCCACCTCGCGCTGAAGCTTTCTTT.

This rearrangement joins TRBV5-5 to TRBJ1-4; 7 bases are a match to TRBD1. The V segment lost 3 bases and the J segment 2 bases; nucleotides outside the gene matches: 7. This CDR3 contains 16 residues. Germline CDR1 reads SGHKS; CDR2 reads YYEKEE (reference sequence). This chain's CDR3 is CASSSDTGATNEKLFF. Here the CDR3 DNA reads TGTGCCAGCAGCTCTGACACAGGGGCGACTAATGAAAAACTGTTTTTT.

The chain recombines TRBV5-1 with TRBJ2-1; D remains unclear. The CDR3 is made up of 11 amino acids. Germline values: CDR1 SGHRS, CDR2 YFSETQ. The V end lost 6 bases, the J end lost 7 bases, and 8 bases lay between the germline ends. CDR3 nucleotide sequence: TGCGCCAGCATGGGGATGAATGAGCAGTTCTTC. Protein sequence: CASMGMNEQFF.

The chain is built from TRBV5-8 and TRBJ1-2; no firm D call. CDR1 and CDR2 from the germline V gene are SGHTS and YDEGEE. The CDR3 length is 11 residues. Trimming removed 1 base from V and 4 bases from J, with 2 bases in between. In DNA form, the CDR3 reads TGTGCCAGCAGCTTGAGCTATGGCTACACCTTC. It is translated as CASSLSYGYTF.